The clone carrying this TCR beta chain appeared many times. Its cognate antigen is unknown. The data were obtained in a study of T cells in Graves' hyperthyroidism and ophthalmopathy. Amplified regions were TCR beta CDR3 sequences from RNA transcripts. TCR CDR3 underwent first-round RT-PCR with the HTBI primer set. TCRdb redid the calling of the multiplex PCR reads with MiXCR, one entry per CDR3 protein. Of approximately 690,000 distinct CDR3 sequences detected, about 14% appear once; the ten largest clones hold approximately 13%. Among ophthalmopathy patients, the Clinical Activity Score reached at least 3, the NOSPECS grade reached at least 4, and duration remained under 3 months. Germline assignment: CDR1 SGHVS and CDR2 FQNEAQ. After removal of 1 base from V and 10 bases from J, the junction contained 4 bases not matched to a gene. The CDR3 runs to 15 residues. Study-level points and caveats: Most clonotypes expanded in the thyroid (above 0.001) were also present in blood.

The material sequenced was blood. The chain couples TRBV7-8 to TRBJ2-1, with 13 nucleotides matching TRBD2. The sequence was collected from a woman in her forties or fifties with Graves' ophthalmopathy. CDR3 sequence reads: CASSLGTSGGYEQFF. The CDR3 DNA reads as TGTGCCAGCAGCTTAGGGACTAGCGGGGGATACGAGCAGTTCTTC.